This is a list of T cell receptor beta chains from one sample in a study of blood T cell repertoires in COVID-19. Assay used: immunoSEQ multiplex PCR; TCRdb lists only in-frame clones, some missing. The sample shows 250,000 to 300,000 clones, roughly nine tenths of them seen only once. The sequencing sample was made of peripheral blood. The receptors here all came from a woman aged 25 to 39 with COVID-19, enrolled during active disease. Both conserved end residues are part of each CDR3. The order of the fields is V gene, CDR3 length, D gene, J gene, clone size, CDR3 protein, CDR3 DNA. The D gene is left open where the match is weak. Only some rows state a clone size, as once, few, many or a class for expanded clones.

>TRBV6-5|16|TRBD2|TRBJ2-5|NA
CASSYELAGGPETQYF
TGTGCCAGCAGTTACGAGCTAGCGGGGGGGCCAGAGACCCAGTACTTC
>TRBV5-1|16|NA|TRBJ2-5|few
CASSLAVGAGGGTQYF
TGCGCCAGCAGCTTGGCCGTCGGGGCTGGGGGAGGAACCCAGTACTTC
>TRBV4-1|17|TRBD1|TRBJ1-3|NA
CASSPSPDRGTGNTIYF
TGCGCCAGCAGCCCCAGCCCGGACAGGGGGACTGGAAACACCATATATTTT
>TRBV7-9|16|NA|TRBJ1-3|NA
CASSLGQPHSGNTIYF
TGTGCCAGCAGCTTAGGACAGCCCCACTCTGGAAACACCATATATTTT
>TRBV6-2/TRBV6-3|13|NA|TRBJ2-7|NA
CASSQENSYEQYF
TGTGCCAGCAGCCAAGAGAACTCCTACGAGCAGTACTTC
>TRBV27|14|TRBD1|TRBJ2-5|NA
CASSWDSFQETQYF
TGTGCCAGCAGTTGGGACAGCTTTCAAGAGACCCAGTACTTC
>TRBV18|16|NA|TRBJ2-3|NA
CASSPYEVSATDTQYF
TGTGCCAGCTCACCATACGAGGTATCTGCCACAGATACGCAGTATTTT
>TRBV6-2/TRBV6-3|11|NA|TRBJ1-1|NA
CASSRTTEAFF
TGTGCCAGCAGCCGTACTACTGAAGCTTTCTTT
>TRBV30|14|NA|TRBJ2-7|NA
CAWSVGGSTYEQYF
TGTGCCTGGAGTGTGGGCGGGTCTACCTACGAGCAGTACTTC
>TRBV29-1|16|TRBD2|TRBJ2-2|once
CSVGGLAGANTGELFF
TGCAGCGTTGGGGGACTAGCGGGGGCGAACACCGGGGAGCTGTTTTTT
>TRBV27|15|TRBD1|TRBJ1-4|many
CASTDRGNPNEKLFF
TGTGCCAGCACCGACAGGGGGAATCCTAATGAAAAACTGTTTTTT
>TRBV5-1|17|TRBD1|TRBJ2-1|NA
CASSFFSGTGFYNEQFF
TGCGCCAGCAGCTTCTTTTCCGGGACAGGATTTTACAATGAGCAGTTCTTC
>TRBV28|17|TRBD1|TRBJ1-5|once
CASSFLTGSVGNQPQHF
TGTGCCAGCAGTTTCTTGACAGGGAGCGTGGGCAATCAGCCCCAGCATTTT
>TRBV2|13|NA|TRBJ1-5|NA
CASTGESHQPQHF
TGTGCCAGCACGGGGGAATCTCATCAGCCCCAGCATTTT
>TRBV6-5|14|NA|TRBJ2-7|NA
CASSYRGGYYEQYF
TGTGCCAGCAGTTACAGGGGGGGCTACTACGAGCAGTACTTC
>TRBV19|15|NA|TRBJ2-1|NA
CASSRPWYYSNEQFF
TGTGCCAGTAGTCGGCCCTGGTACTACTCCAATGAGCAGTTCTTC
>TRBV5-1|16|TRBD2|TRBJ2-2|NA
CASSLGGGAPTGELFF
TGCGCCAGCAGCTTGGGCGGGGGGGCCCCCACCGGGGAGCTGTTTTTT
>TRBV18|17|NA|TRBJ2-1|NA
CASSPLALPPNHNEQFF
TGTGCCAGCTCACCTCTAGCGCTACCACCTAATCACAATGAGCAGTTCTTC
>TRBV29-1|15|NA|TRBJ1-2|NA
CSVENVPGQSNGYTF
TGCAGCGTTGAAAATGTCCCTGGACAGTCAAATGGCTACACCTTC